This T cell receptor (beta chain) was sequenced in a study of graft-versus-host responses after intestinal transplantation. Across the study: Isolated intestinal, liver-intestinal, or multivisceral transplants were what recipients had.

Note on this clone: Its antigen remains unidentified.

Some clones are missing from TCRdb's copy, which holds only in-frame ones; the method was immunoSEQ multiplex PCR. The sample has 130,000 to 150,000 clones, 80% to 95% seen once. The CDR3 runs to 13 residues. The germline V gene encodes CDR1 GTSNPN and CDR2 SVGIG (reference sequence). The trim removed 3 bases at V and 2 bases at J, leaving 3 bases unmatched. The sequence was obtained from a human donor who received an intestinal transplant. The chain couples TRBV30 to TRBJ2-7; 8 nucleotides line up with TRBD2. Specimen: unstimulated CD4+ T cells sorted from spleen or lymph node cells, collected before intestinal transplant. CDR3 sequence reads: CAWSPGLAYEQYF. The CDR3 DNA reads TGTGCCTGGAGCCCGGGACTAGCCTACGAGCAGTACTTC.